Only one count was recorded for the clone carrying this TCR beta chain. The data are from a study of shared clonotypes between healthy human individuals. Looking at the study overall: Each donor contributed plates that comprised three CD4 naive, three CD4 memory, two CD8 naive and one CD8 memory.

Donors included only healthy HIV-negative adults lacking recent acute infections or vaccinations. CD8 memory was a combination that joined CD45RO+ cells with CCR7-negative CD45RA+ TemRA cells. Assay: immunoSEQ multiplex PCR; the TCRdb copy retains only in-frame clones and omits some. The sample holds around 690,000 clones, 90% seen once. The sample consisted of memory CD8+ T cells from PBMCs. Documented subset: CD45RO+ cells pooled with CCR7-negative TemRA cells. The TCR originated in a man aged 18 to 30 in good health. Some clones in this sample may be carry-over from other donors' samples.

The CDR3 reads CASSLWEIPSSYNEQFF. The CDR3 DNA is TGTGCCAGCAGCTTATGGGAGATCCCGTCCTCCTACAATGAGCAGTTCTTC. This sequence joins TRBV7-2 and TRBJ2-1, with D perhaps TRBD2 (5 bases). Germline V gene lookup returns CDR1 SGHTA and CDR2 FQGNSA. The CDR3 runs to 17 residues. Trimming cost V 2 bases and J 0 bases, with 14 bases left between them.